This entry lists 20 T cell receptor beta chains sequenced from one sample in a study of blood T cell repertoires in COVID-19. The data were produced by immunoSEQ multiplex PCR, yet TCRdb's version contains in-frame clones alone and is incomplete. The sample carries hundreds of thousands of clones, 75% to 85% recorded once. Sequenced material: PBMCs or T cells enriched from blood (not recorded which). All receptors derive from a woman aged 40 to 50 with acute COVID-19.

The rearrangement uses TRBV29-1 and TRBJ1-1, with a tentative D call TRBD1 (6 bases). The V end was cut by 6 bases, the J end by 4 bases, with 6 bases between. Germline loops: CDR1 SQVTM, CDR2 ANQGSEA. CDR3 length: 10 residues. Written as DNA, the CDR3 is TGCAGCGTACAGGGCACTGAAGCTTTCTTT. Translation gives CSVQGTEAFF.

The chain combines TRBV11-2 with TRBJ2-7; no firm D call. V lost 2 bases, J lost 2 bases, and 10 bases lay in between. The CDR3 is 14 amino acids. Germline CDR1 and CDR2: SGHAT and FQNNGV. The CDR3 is CASSLRSSTYEQYF. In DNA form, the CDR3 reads TGTGCCAGCAGCTTAAGGAGTAGCACCTACGAGCAGTACTTC. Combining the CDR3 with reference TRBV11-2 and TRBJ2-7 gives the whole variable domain EAGVAQSPRYKIIEKRQSVAFWCNPISGHATLYWYQQILGQGPKLLIQFQNNGVVDDSQLPKDRFSAERLKGVDSTLKIQPAKLEDSAVYLCASSLRSSTYEQYFGPGTRLTVT.

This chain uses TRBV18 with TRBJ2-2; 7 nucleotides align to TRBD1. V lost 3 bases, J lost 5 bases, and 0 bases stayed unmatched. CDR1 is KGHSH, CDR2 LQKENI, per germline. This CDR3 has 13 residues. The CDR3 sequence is CASSPGQTGELFF. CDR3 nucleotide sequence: TGTGCCAGCTCACCGGGACAGACCGGGGAGCTGTTTTTT.

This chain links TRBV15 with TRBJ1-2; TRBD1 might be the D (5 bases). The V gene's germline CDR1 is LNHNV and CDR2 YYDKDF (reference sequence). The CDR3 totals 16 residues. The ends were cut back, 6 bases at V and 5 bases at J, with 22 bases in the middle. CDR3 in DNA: TGTGCCACCAGTCCCGGTTGGGCCCGGACAAATTATGGCTACACCTTC. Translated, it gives CATSPGWARTNYGYTF.

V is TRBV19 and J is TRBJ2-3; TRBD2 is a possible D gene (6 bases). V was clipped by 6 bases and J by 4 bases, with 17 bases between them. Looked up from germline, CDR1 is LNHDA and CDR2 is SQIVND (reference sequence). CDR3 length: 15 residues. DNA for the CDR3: TGTGCCAGTAGCTTAGGTTCAACGGGGGCAGATACGCAGTATTTT. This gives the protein CASSLGSTGADTQYF.

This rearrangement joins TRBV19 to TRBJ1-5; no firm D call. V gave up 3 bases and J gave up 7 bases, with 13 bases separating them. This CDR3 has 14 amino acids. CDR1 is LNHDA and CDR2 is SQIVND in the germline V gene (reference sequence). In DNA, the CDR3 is TGTGCCAGTAGTATTTCCGGGGAAGACCAGCCCCAGCATTTT. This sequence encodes CASSISGEDQPQHF.

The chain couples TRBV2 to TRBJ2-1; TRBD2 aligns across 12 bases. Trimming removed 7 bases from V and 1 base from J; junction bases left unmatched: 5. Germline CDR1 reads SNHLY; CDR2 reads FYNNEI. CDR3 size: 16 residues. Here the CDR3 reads CASIAGTSGSYNEQFF. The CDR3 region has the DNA TGTGCCAGCATTGCCGGGACTAGCGGGTCCTACAATGAGCAGTTCTTC.

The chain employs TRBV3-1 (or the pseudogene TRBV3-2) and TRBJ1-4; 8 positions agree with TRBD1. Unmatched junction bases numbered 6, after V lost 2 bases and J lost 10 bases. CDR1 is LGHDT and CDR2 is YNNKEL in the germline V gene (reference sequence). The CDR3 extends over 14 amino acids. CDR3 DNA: TGTGCCAGCAGCCAACTGGGACAGGCCGGAAAACTGTTTTTT. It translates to CASSQLGQAGKLFF.

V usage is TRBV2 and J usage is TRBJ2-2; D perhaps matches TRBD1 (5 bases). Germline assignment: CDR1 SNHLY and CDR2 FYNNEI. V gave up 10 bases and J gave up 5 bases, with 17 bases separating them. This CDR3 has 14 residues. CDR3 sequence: CATKGQGRTGELFF. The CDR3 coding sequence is TGTGCCACCAAGGGGCAGGGAAGGACCGGGGAGCTGTTTTTT.

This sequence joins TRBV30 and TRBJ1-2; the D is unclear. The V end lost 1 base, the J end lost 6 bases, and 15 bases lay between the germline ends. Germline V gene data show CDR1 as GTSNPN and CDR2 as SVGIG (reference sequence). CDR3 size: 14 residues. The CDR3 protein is CAWSADEFGDGYTF. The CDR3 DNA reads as TGTGCCTGGAGTGCGGATGAATTCGGAGATGGCTACACCTTC. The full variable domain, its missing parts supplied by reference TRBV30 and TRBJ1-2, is SQTIHQWPATLVQPVGSPLSLECTVEGTSNPNLYWYRQAAGRGLQLLFYSVGIGQISSEVPQNLSASRPQDRQFILSSKKLLLSDSGFYLCAWSADEFGDGYTFGSGTRLTVV.

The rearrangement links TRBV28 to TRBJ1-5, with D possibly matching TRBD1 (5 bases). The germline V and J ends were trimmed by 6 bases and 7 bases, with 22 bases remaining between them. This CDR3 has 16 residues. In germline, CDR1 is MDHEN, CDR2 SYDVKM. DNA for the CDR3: TGTGCCAGCAGCCAGCTCTTGTCAGGGAAGGAACAGCCCCAGCATTTT. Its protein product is CASSQLLSGKEQPQHF. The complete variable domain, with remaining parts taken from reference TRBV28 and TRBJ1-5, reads DVKVTQSSRYLVKRTGEKVFLECVQDMDHENMFWYRQDPGLGLRLIYFSYDVKMKEKGDIPEGYSVSREKKERFSLILESASTNQTSMYLCASSQLLSGKEQPQHFGDGTRLSIL.

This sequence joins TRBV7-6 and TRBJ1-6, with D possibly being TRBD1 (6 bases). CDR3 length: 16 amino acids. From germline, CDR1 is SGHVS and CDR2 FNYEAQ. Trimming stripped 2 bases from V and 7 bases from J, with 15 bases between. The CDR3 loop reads CASSLNPPRGNSPLHF. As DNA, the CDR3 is TGTGCCAGCAGCTTAAACCCTCCGAGGGGGAATTCACCCCTCCACTTT.

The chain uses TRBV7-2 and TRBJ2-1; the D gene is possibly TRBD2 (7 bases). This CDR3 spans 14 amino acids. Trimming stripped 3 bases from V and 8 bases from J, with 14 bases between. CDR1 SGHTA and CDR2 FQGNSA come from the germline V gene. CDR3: CASSLGGAVHEQFF. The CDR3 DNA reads TGTGCCAGCAGCTTGGGGGGGGCCGTTCATGAGCAGTTCTTC.

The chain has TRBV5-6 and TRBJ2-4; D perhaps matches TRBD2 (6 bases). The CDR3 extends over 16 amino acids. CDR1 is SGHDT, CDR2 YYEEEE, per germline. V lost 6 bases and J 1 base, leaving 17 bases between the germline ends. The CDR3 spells CASTVTGDRAKNIQYF. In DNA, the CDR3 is TGTGCCAGCACCGTGACGGGGGATCGGGCCAAAAACATTCAGTACTTC. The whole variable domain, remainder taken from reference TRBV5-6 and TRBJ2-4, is DAGVTQSPTHLIKTRGQQVTLRCSPKSGHDTVSWYQQALGQGPQFIFQYYEEEERQRGNFPDRFSGHQFPNYSSELNVNALLLGDSALYLCASTVTGDRAKNIQYFGAGTRLSVL.

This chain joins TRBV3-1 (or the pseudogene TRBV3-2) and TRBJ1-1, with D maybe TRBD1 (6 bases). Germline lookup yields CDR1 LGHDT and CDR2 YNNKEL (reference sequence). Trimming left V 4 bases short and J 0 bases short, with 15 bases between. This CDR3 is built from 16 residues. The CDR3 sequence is CASSRDRGALNTEAFF. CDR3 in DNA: TGTGCCAGCAGCCGCGATCGGGGGGCACTGAACACTGAAGCTTTCTTT.

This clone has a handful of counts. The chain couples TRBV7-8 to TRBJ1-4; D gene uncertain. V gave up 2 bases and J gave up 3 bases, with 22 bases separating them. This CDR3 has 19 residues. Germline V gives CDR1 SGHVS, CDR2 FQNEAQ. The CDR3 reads CASSLNSKEVTAPNEKLFF. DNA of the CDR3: TGTGCCAGCAGCTTAAATTCGAAAGAGGTGACGGCCCCTAATGAAAAACTGTTTTTT.

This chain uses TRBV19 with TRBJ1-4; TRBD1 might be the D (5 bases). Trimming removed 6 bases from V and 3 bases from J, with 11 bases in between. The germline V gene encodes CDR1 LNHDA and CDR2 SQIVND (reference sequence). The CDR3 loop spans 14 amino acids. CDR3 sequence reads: CASRAGRANEKLFF. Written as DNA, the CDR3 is TGTGCCAGTAGGGCGGGACGGGCTAATGAAAAACTGTTTTTT.

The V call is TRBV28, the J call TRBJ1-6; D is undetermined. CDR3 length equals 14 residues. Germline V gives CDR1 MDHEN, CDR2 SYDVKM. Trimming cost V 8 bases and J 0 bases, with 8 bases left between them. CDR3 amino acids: CASRVSSYNSPLHF. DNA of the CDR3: TGTGCCAGCCGGGTGAGCTCCTATAATTCACCCCTCCACTTT. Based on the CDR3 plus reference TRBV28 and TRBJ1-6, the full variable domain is DVKVTQSSRYLVKRTGEKVFLECVQDMDHENMFWYRQDPGLGLRLIYFSYDVKMKEKGDIPEGYSVSREKKERFSLILESASTNQTSMYLCASRVSSYNSPLHFGNGTRLTVT.

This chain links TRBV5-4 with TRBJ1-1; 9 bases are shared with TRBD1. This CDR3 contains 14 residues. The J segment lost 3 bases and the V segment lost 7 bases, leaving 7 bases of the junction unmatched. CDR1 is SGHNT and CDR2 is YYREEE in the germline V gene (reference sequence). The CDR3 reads CASVPRTGDTEAFF. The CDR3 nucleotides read TGTGCCAGCGTCCCAAGGACAGGGGACACTGAAGCTTTCTTT.

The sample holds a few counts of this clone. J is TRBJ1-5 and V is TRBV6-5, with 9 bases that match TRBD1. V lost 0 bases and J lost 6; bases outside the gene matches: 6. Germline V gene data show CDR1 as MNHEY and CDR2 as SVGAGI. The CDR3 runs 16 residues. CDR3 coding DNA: TGTGCCAGCAGTTACTCGATGGGACAGGGAAGTCAGCCCCAGCATTTT. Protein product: CASSYSMGQGSQPQHF.